These 24 T cell receptor beta chains were all obtained from the same sample, sequenced in a study of T cell responses to AZD1222 COVID-19 vaccine. Using immunoSEQ multiplex PCR, the repertoire was profiled, and TCRdb retains in-frame clones only, with some absent. Among 66,000 or so clones, around 79% were seen once, and the ten largest hold over 20%. Sequencing was performed on peripheral blood, taken on day 0 of MenACWY control vaccination. These receptors came from an adult in good health.

The genes are TRBV30 and TRBJ2-7; TRBD1 agrees at 9 bases. With V trimmed by 2 bases and J by 7 bases, 9 bases remained unmatched. This CDR3 spans 14 amino acids. Germline CDR1 GTSNPN, CDR2 SVGIG (reference sequence). CDR3 protein: CAWSTPGTGREQYF. As DNA, the CDR3 is TGTGCCTGGAGTACTCCCGGGACAGGGAGGGAGCAGTACTTC.

The chain carries TRBV5-1 and TRBJ2-3, with D tentatively TRBD1 (6 bases). This CDR3 comprises 14 residues. Germline lookup yields CDR1 SGHRS and CDR2 YFSETQ. With 0 bases removed from V and 6 bases from J, the gap between germline ends came to 11 bases. CDR3 in DNA: TGCGCCAGCAGCTTGGACAGGGCCCAGGATACGCAGTATTTT. Protein: CASSLDRAQDTQYF.

As DNA, the CDR3 is TGTGCCACCAGCGCCGGGGGAGGGTGGGAGGAGGCCAAAAACATTCAGTACTTC. Translation gives CATSAGGGWEEAKNIQYF. The rearrangement uses TRBV15 and TRBJ2-4; 7 bases are a match to TRBD2. The CDR3 runs 18 residues. V was pared by 5 bases and J by 1 base, with 14 bases of the junction left unmatched. Germline lookup yields CDR1 LNHNV and CDR2 YYDKDF (reference sequence). Full variable domain (rest looked up from reference TRBV15 and TRBJ2-4): DAMVIQNPRYQVTQFGKPVTLSCSQTLNHNVMYWYQQKSSQAPKLLFHYYDKDFNNEADTPDNFQSRRPNTSFCFLDIRSPGLGDTAMYLCATSAGGGWEEAKNIQYFGAGTRLSVL.

The J gene is TRBJ2-2, the V gene TRBV19; D is unclear. The CDR3 consists of 12 residues. The germline V gene has CDR1 LNHDA and CDR2 SQIVND (reference sequence). Between the trimmed V and J ends, which lost 4 bases and 4 bases, there was a span of 4 bases. DNA of the CDR3: TGTGCCAGTAGTAGACTCACCGGGGAGCTGTTTTTT. Its translation: CASSRLTGELFF. The full variable domain, completed using reference TRBV19 and TRBJ2-2, is DGGITQSPKYLFRKEGQNVTLSCEQNLNHDAMYWYRQDPGQGLRLIYYSQIVNDFQKGDIAEGYSVSREKKESFPLTVTSAQKNPTAFYLCASSRLTGELFFGEGSRLTVL.

This clone was seen more than once but under ten times. The V gene is TRBV7-2, the J gene TRBJ2-2, with 9 bases matching TRBD1. J lost 6 bases, V lost 4 bases, and 9 bases had no gene match. The CDR3 consists of 16 residues. Germline CDR1 is SGHTA and CDR2 is FQGNSA. DNA for the CDR3: TGTGCCAGCAGCTCACCTTTCGACAGGGGGGCCGGGGAGCTGTTTTTT. This gives the protein CASSSPFDRGAGELFF.

This clone showed up just once. This rearrangement joins TRBV4-1 to TRBJ2-3; D is unresolved. Germline lookup yields CDR1 MGHRA and CDR2 YSYEKL. This CDR3 contains 13 residues. V was trimmed by 5 bases and J by 4 bases, leaving 10 bases between them. For the CDR3, the DNA is TGCGCCAGCAGCAACCAGGCGTCAGATACGCAGTATTTT. It codes for CASSNQASDTQYF.

This clone was counted once. This sequence joins TRBV28 and TRBJ1-2, with D tentatively TRBD1 (5 bases). CDR1 and CDR2 from the germline V gene are MDHEN and SYDVKM. The CDR3 runs 14 residues. Trimming took off 2 bases at V and 4 bases at J, with 11 bases between the two ends. The CDR3 nucleotides read TGTGCCAGCAGTTTACCGGGGGGGTCCTATGGCTACACCTTC. Protein product: CASSLPGGSYGYTF.

The chain uses TRBV27 and TRBJ2-3, with a possible D match to TRBD1 (5 bases). This CDR3 contains 14 residues. Trimming removed 6 bases at V and 0 bases at J, with 10 bases between. Germline CDR1 is MNHEY and CDR2 is SMNVEV (reference sequence). CDR3 amino acids: CASSLGASTDTQYF. For the CDR3, the DNA is TGTGCCAGCAGCTTAGGGGCTAGCACAGATACGCAGTATTTT.

Only a few counts were recorded for this clone. The chain recombines TRBV15 with TRBJ1-2; D gene uncertain. Trimming cost V 4 bases and J 9 bases, with 15 bases left between them. The germline gives CDR1 LNHNV, CDR2 YYDKDF (reference sequence). This CDR3 is 13 amino acids long. Written as DNA, the CDR3 is TGTGCCACCAGCACCCCGCAAGGAGCAAGCTACACCTTC. Translated: CATSTPQGASYTF.

The chain has TRBV7-8 and TRBJ1-5; unclear D gene. Between the trimmed V and J ends, which lost 4 bases and 3 bases, there was a span of 13 bases. This CDR3 is 15 amino acids long. Germline V gives CDR1 SGHVS, CDR2 FQNEAQ. CDR3 sequence (DNA): TGTGCCAGCAGCTCACTTACTAACCTCAATCAGCCCCAGCATTTT. As protein: CASSSLTNLNQPQHF.

The chain employs TRBV10-2 and TRBJ2-2; D ambiguous. The CDR3 runs to 11 residues. Trimming took 4 bases from V and 8 from J, leaving 5 bases between them. CDR1 is WSHSY and CDR2 is SAAADI in the germline V gene. CDR3 DNA: TGCGCCAGCAGTGTCACGGGGGAGCTGTTTTTT. It is translated as CASSVTGELFF.

This clone was detected only a few times. This chain links TRBV5-6 with TRBJ1-1, with D possibly TRBD1 on 5 matching bases. The germline V and J ends were trimmed by 3 bases and 8 bases, with 14 bases remaining between them. CDR3 length equals 13 residues. Germline V gives CDR1 SGHDT, CDR2 YYEEEE. CDR3 in amino acids: CASSSTATFEAFF. The CDR3 coding sequence is TGTGCCAGCAGCTCGACAGCTACGTTCGAAGCTTTCTTT.

This clone was observed a handful of times. V gene TRBV5-1 combines with J gene TRBJ1-2; D remains unclear. V was cut by 3 bases and J by 3 bases, with 15 bases left in between. This CDR3 has 15 residues. Germline CDR1 reads SGHRS; CDR2 reads YFSETQ. The CDR3 DNA reads as TGCGCCAGCAGCTCCGGGCCCCAAAGGGACTATGGCTACACCTTC. It encodes CASSSGPQRDYGYTF.

The genes are TRBV30 and TRBJ2-1; D is unclear. Germline values: CDR1 GTSNPN, CDR2 SVGIG (reference sequence). The V end lost 1 base, the J end lost 2 bases, and 12 bases lay between the germline ends. The CDR3 is 15 residues long. The CDR3 here is CAWSDIIGPYNEQFF. The CDR3 nucleotides are TGTGCCTGGAGTGACATAATTGGCCCCTACAATGAGCAGTTCTTC.

This chain uses TRBV28 with TRBJ1-1, with D possibly matching TRBD1 (5 bases). The V end was cut by 6 bases, the J end by 2 bases, with 16 bases between. Germline V gene lookup returns CDR1 MDHEN and CDR2 SYDVKM. The CDR3 runs 15 residues. The CDR3 nucleotides read TGTGCCAGCAGAAGCTGGGGGGGGGTAAACACTGAAGCTTTCTTT. This encodes CASRSWGGVNTEAFF.

V gene TRBV6-2 or TRBV6-3 combines with J gene TRBJ2-7; D call uncertain. This CDR3 is 11 amino acids long. CDR1 and CDR2 (germline): MNHEY, SVGEGT. V was pared by 5 bases and J by 4 bases, with 6 bases between. CDR3 amino acids: CASSRQYEQYF. The CDR3, as DNA: TGTGCCAGCAGTCGTCAGTACGAGCAGTACTTC.

The rearrangement joins TRBV10-3 to TRBJ2-1; possible D gene TRBD1, 6 bases. V lost 11 bases, J lost 6 bases, and 14 bases lay in between. Looked up from germline, CDR1 is ENHRY and CDR2 is SYGVKD. The CDR3 spans 12 residues. CDR3 in DNA: TGTGCCTCAGGGGAGTACTCCAATGAGCAGTTCTTC. Amino acid sequence: CASGEYSNEQFF.

The chain links TRBV3-1 (or the pseudogene TRBV3-2) to TRBJ2-2, with D maybe TRBD2 (7 bases). The V end lost 4 bases, the J end lost 3 bases, and 15 bases lay between the germline ends. CDR3 length: 16 amino acids. The germline gives CDR1 LGHDT, CDR2 YNNKEL (reference sequence). The CDR3 region is CASSPWGGGDTGELFF. The CDR3 nucleotides read TGTGCCAGCAGCCCCTGGGGGGGCGGAGACACCGGGGAGCTGTTTTTT.

This clone was detected only a few times. The chain uses TRBV4-1 and TRBJ2-2; TRBD1 might be the D (6 bases). This CDR3 region has 16 residues. Germline loops: CDR1 MGHRA, CDR2 YSYEKL. Trimming took off 4 bases at V and 10 bases at J, with 22 bases between the two ends. For the CDR3, the DNA is TGCGCCAGCAGCCGGGGTCGTACAGGGCGATTCGAGGAGCTGTTTTTT. It encodes CASSRGRTGRFEELFF.

The chain combines TRBV28 with TRBJ2-7; 10 bases agree with TRBD1. The CDR3 is 14 residues long. With V trimmed by 5 bases and J by 6 bases, 7 bases remained unmatched. CDR1 and CDR2 from the germline V gene are MDHEN and SYDVKM. As DNA, the CDR3 is TGTGCCAGCAGTCGGACAGGGGGAAAGTTCGAGCAGTACTTC. As protein: CASSRTGGKFEQYF. Combining the CDR3 with reference TRBV28 and TRBJ2-7 gives the whole variable domain DVKVTQSSRYLVKRTGEKVFLECVQDMDHENMFWYRQDPGLGLRLIYFSYDVKMKEKGDIPEGYSVSREKKERFSLILESASTNQTSMYLCASSRTGGKFEQYFGPGTRLTVT.

This clone was found once. The J gene is TRBJ1-1, the V gene TRBV27; D might be TRBD1 (5 bases). Per germline, CDR1 MNHEY and CDR2 SMNVEV (reference sequence). V was cut by 10 bases and J by 5 bases, with 26 bases left in between. There are 16 residues in the CDR3. The CDR3 region has the DNA TGTGCCACCAGAGGTATAGGGTTCGGGGGGTTGACTGAAGCTTTCTTT. Protein sequence: CATRGIGFGGLTEAFF.

This clone was seen just once. V and J are TRBV15 and TRBJ1-6; 8 positions match TRBD1. Trimming removed 3 bases from V and 8 bases from J; junction bases left unmatched: 15. The CDR3 consists of 18 residues. Germline CDR1 and CDR2: LNHNV and YYDKDF (reference sequence). The CDR3 DNA follows: TGTGCCACCAGCAGGGCCACCAGACAGGGGTCCGTGGATTCACCCCTCCACTTT. The encoded protein is CATSRATRQGSVDSPLHF. The whole variable domain, filled in from reference TRBV15 and TRBJ1-6, reads DAMVIQNPRYQVTQFGKPVTLSCSQTLNHNVMYWYQQKSSQAPKLLFHYYDKDFNNEADTPDNFQSRRPNTSFCFLDIRSPGLGDTAMYLCATSRATRQGSVDSPLHFGNGTRLTVT.

This clone showed up just once. The chain couples TRBV10-3 to TRBJ1-1; maybe TRBD1 (5 bases). With 6 bases removed from V and 1 base from J, the gap between germline ends came to 15 bases. Germline values: CDR1 ENHRY, CDR2 SYGVKD. This CDR3 has 15 residues. CDR3 DNA: TGTGCCATCAGCCCTAAGACAGTGGAGAACACTGAAGCTTTCTTT. Translating it yields CAISPKTVENTEAFF.

The CDR3 here is CASSPRDKGTDTQYF. CDR3 coding DNA: TGTGCCAGCAGCCCCCGGGACAAGGGCACAGATACGCAGTATTTT. The rearrangement uses TRBV6-5 and TRBJ2-3; perhaps TRBD1 as D (6 bases). The CDR3 has 15 amino acids. Germline values: CDR1 MNHEY, CDR2 SVGAGI. Trimming removed 6 bases at V and 1 base at J, with 14 bases between.